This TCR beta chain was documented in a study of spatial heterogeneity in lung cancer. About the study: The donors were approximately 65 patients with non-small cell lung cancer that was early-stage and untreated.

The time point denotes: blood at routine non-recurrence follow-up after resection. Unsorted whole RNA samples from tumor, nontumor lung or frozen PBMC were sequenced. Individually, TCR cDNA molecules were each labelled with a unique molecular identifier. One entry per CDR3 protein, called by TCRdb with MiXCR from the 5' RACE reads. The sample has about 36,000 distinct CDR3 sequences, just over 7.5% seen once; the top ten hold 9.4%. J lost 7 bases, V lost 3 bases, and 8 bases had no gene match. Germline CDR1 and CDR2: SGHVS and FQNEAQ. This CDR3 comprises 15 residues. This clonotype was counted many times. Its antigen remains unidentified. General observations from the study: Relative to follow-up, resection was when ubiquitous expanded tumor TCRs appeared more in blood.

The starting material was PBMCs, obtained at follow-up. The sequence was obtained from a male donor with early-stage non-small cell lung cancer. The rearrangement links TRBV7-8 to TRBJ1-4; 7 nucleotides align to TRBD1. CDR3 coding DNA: TGTGCCAGCAGCTTGGTGGGGGGACAGTTTGAAAAACTGTTTTTT. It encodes CASSLVGGQFEKLFF.